A selection of T cell receptor beta chains follows, all from one sample in a study of cytomegalovirus exposure and HLA in healthy donors. Profiled with immunoSEQ multiplex PCR; TCRdb holds only in-frame clones, not every one. This sample's table reports about 200,000 clones. The sequencing sample was made of PBMCs. Source of these receptors: a man aged 25 to 40 in good health and CMV-seronegative. Both conserved end residues are part of each CDR3. The order of the fields is V gene, J gene, D gene, CDR3 DNA, CDR3 protein. A D gene is named only where the DNA matches it firmly.

v_gene: TRBV7-9
j_gene: TRBJ2-2
d_gene: TRBD2
CDR3nt: TGTGCCAGCAGCTTAGACCTTGGACTAGCGGGAGGGATTACCGGGGAGCTGTTTTTT
CDR3aa: CASSLDLGLAGGITGELFF

v_gene: TRBV28
j_gene: TRBJ2-7
d_gene: TRBD1
CDR3nt: TGTGCCAGCAGTTTAGGGTTAGGGGGCCGAGAGCAGTACTTC
CDR3aa: CASSLGLGGREQYF

v_gene: TRBV9
j_gene: TRBJ1-4
d_gene: NA
CDR3nt: TGTGCCAGCAGCCCCGGGGGATCGAGTGAAAAACTGTTTTTT
CDR3aa: CASSPGGSSEKLFF

v_gene: TRBV10-3
j_gene: TRBJ1-2
d_gene: TRBD1
CDR3nt: TGTGCCATCAGTGATAAGGGGGCGCCCTATGGCTACACCTTC
CDR3aa: CAISDKGAPYGYTF

v_gene: TRBV19
j_gene: TRBJ2-1
d_gene: TRBD2
CDR3nt: TGTGCCAGTAGTATAGCGGGTTCTAGCGGGGGGACTGTCGCGTTCTTC
CDR3aa: CASSIAGSSGGTVAFF

v_gene: TRBV10-3
j_gene: TRBJ2-3
d_gene: TRBD1
CDR3nt: TGTGCCATCACCCCCGGACAGGGCGGCACAGATACGCAGTATTTT
CDR3aa: CAITPGQGGTDTQYF

v_gene: TRBV7-2
j_gene: TRBJ2-1
d_gene: TRBD2
CDR3nt: TGTGCCAGCAGCTCCAGCGGGGGCCGGAGCTCCTACAATGAGCAGTTCTTC
CDR3aa: CASSSSGGRSSYNEQFF

v_gene: TRBV27
j_gene: TRBJ2-3
d_gene: NA
CDR3nt: TGTGCCAGCAGTTTATCGCTGTCGGCCTTGGGAGCAGATACGCAGTATTTT
CDR3aa: CASSLSLSALGADTQYF

v_gene: TRBV9
j_gene: TRBJ2-7
d_gene: TRBD2
CDR3nt: TGTGCCAGCAGCGTAGTCGACGGGGGGGCCTACGAGCAGTACTTC
CDR3aa: CASSVVDGGAYEQYF

v_gene: TRBV19
j_gene: TRBJ1-5
d_gene: NA
CDR3nt: TGTGCCAGTAGTTTCCAGGGTGGAGTGGGCAATCAGCCCCAGCATTTT
CDR3aa: CASSFQGGVGNQPQHF

v_gene: TRBV30
j_gene: TRBJ2-7
d_gene: TRBD2
CDR3nt: TGTGCCTGGAGGACACTAGCGGGAGCTAACGAGCAGTACTTC
CDR3aa: CAWRTLAGANEQYF

v_gene: TRBV10-1
j_gene: TRBJ2-2
d_gene: TRBD2
CDR3nt: TGCGCCAGCAGTGGACTAGCGGGCACCGGGGAGCTGTTTTTT
CDR3aa: CASSGLAGTGELFF

v_gene: TRBV5-4
j_gene: TRBJ2-7
d_gene: NA
CDR3nt: TGTGCCAGCAGCTTGGGGGGCAGAGCCTACGAGCAGTACTTC
CDR3aa: CASSLGGRAYEQYF

v_gene: TRBV27
j_gene: TRBJ2-2
d_gene: TRBD2
CDR3nt: TGTGCCAGCAGTTTGGCTAGCGGGGGGGCCACCGGGGAGCTGTTTTTT
CDR3aa: CASSLASGGATGELFF

v_gene: TRBV7-8
j_gene: TRBJ2-2
d_gene: NA
CDR3nt: TGTGCCAGCAGCAATCTGGAAGGGGCGAACACCGGGGAGCTGTTTTTT
CDR3aa: CASSNLEGANTGELFF

v_gene: TRBV10-3
j_gene: TRBJ2-2
d_gene: NA
CDR3nt: TGTGCCTCCTTCCAGGGTTCGGCCGGGGAGCTGTTTTTT
CDR3aa: CASFQGSAGELFF

v_gene: TRBV4-1
j_gene: TRBJ2-1
d_gene: TRBD1
CDR3nt: TGCGCCAGCAGCCAAAGGGGGCTTCGGAATGAGCAGTTCTTC
CDR3aa: CASSQRGLRNEQFF

v_gene: TRBV5-8
j_gene: TRBJ1-5
d_gene: NA
CDR3nt: TGTGCCAGCAGCTTGGGGGTGTCAGGGTATCCAGATCAGCCCCAGCATTTT
CDR3aa: CASSLGVSGYPDQPQHF

v_gene: TRBV10-3
j_gene: TRBJ2-2
d_gene: TRBD1
CDR3nt: TGTGCCACCCTACAGGGGGCGATGGGGAGAGAGGCCGGGGAGCTGTTTTTT
CDR3aa: CATLQGAMGREAGELFF

v_gene: TRBV30
j_gene: TRBJ1-1
d_gene: NA
CDR3nt: TGTGCCTGGGATCAGGGTGTACGGATGAACACTGAAGCTTTCTTT
CDR3aa: CAWDQGVRMNTEAFF

v_gene: TRBV5-1
j_gene: TRBJ1-1
d_gene: NA
CDR3nt: TGCGCCAGCCGATCGAGGGGGACGGGTCCTGAAGCTTTCTTT
CDR3aa: CASRSRGTGPEAFF

v_gene: TRBV30
j_gene: TRBJ2-3
d_gene: NA
CDR3nt: TGTGCCTGGAGTTTCACTGGAGATACGCAGTATTTT
CDR3aa: CAWSFTGDTQYF

v_gene: TRBV28
j_gene: TRBJ1-5
d_gene: NA
CDR3nt: TGTGCCAGCAGTTTCGGAGTCTATAGCAATCAGCCCCAGCATTTT
CDR3aa: CASSFGVYSNQPQHF

v_gene: TRBV18
j_gene: TRBJ2-7
d_gene: TRBD1
CDR3nt: TGTGCCAGCTCACCTTCCGACAGGGGGAGCTCCTACGAGCAGTACTTC
CDR3aa: CASSPSDRGSSYEQYF

v_gene: TRBV7-2
j_gene: TRBJ1-4
d_gene: NA
CDR3nt: TGTGCCAGCAGCCTCGGGGGGGTAACTGAAAAACTGTTTTTT
CDR3aa: CASSLGGVTEKLFF

v_gene: TRBV11-2
j_gene: TRBJ2-1
d_gene: NA
CDR3nt: TGTGCCAGCAGCTTAGATTTCGTAGCGTCGCAGTTCTTC
CDR3aa: CASSLDFVASQFF

v_gene: TRBV27
j_gene: TRBJ2-1
d_gene: TRBD2
CDR3nt: TGTGCCAGCAGTTTAGCTCTTCCCCTAGCGGGAGAAGGGAATGAGCAGTTCTTC
CDR3aa: CASSLALPLAGEGNEQFF

v_gene: TRBV5-5
j_gene: TRBJ1-1
d_gene: NA
CDR3nt: TGTGCCAGCAGCCTGGGGGCCTTTGAAGCTTTCTTT
CDR3aa: CASSLGAFEAFF

v_gene: TRBV5-8
j_gene: TRBJ1-3
d_gene: NA
CDR3nt: TGTGCCAGCAGCTCCGGGACTATGCCACTCTCTGGAAACACCATATATTTT
CDR3aa: CASSSGTMPLSGNTIYF

v_gene: TRBV15
j_gene: TRBJ2-3
d_gene: TRBD2
CDR3nt: TGTGCCACCAGCAGTCATGGCGCGGGGGCGCAGTATTTT
CDR3aa: CATSSHGAGAQYF

v_gene: TRBV5-5
j_gene: TRBJ2-5
d_gene: TRBD2
CDR3nt: TGTGCCAGCAGCTTCTCCCCCCGCGATGGGGCGGGGGGGACCCAGTACTTC
CDR3aa: CASSFSPRDGAGGTQYF

v_gene: TRBV6-1
j_gene: TRBJ2-7
d_gene: NA
CDR3nt: TGTGCCAGCGACCGGGACATCCCTTCCGAGCAGTACTTC
CDR3aa: CASDRDIPSEQYF

v_gene: TRBV7-6
j_gene: TRBJ2-7
d_gene: NA
CDR3nt: TGTGCCAGCAGCTTAGCCTCCAGGGGGGCTTCCGAGCAGTACTTC
CDR3aa: CASSLASRGASEQYF

v_gene: TRBV29-1
j_gene: TRBJ2-1
d_gene: NA
CDR3nt: TGCAGCCAGGGGGGACTAGGGCGTCACTACAATGAGCAGTTCTTC
CDR3aa: CSQGGLGRHYNEQFF

v_gene: TRBV6-5
j_gene: TRBJ2-7
d_gene: NA
CDR3nt: TGTGCCAGCAGTTACTACGGGGGCTCCTACGAGCAGTACTTC
CDR3aa: CASSYYGGSYEQYF

v_gene: TRBV10-3
j_gene: TRBJ2-7
d_gene: NA
CDR3nt: TGTGCCATCAGTGGATCAGGCAGGGTGCTCCTCTACGAGCAGTACTTC
CDR3aa: CAISGSGRVLLYEQYF

v_gene: TRBV14
j_gene: TRBJ2-7
d_gene: TRBD1
CDR3nt: TGTGCCAGCAGCCCGGGGGACAGGGACTACGAGCAGTACTTC
CDR3aa: CASSPGDRDYEQYF

v_gene: TRBV5-1
j_gene: TRBJ1-2
d_gene: NA
CDR3nt: TGCGCCAGCAGCCCCTGGGGAGGGCATGGCTACACCTTC
CDR3aa: CASSPWGGHGYTF

v_gene: TRBV2
j_gene: TRBJ2-7
d_gene: TRBD1
CDR3nt: TGTGCCAGCAGTGTCCGACAGGGGTCCCACGAGCAGTACTTC
CDR3aa: CASSVRQGSHEQYF

v_gene: TRBV7-8
j_gene: TRBJ2-4
d_gene: TRBD1
CDR3nt: TGTGCCAGCAGCTTCCAGGGGGCGCGAAACATTCAGTACTTC
CDR3aa: CASSFQGARNIQYF

v_gene: TRBV9
j_gene: TRBJ1-3
d_gene: TRBD1
CDR3nt: TGTGCCAGCAGCTCGGCCGGGACAGGGGGCTCTGGAAACACCATATATTTT
CDR3aa: CASSSAGTGGSGNTIYF

v_gene: TRBV6-5
j_gene: TRBJ2-1
d_gene: TRBD2
CDR3nt: TGTGCCAGCAGCATTAGCGGGGGAGTCGATGAGCAGTTCTTC
CDR3aa: CASSISGGVDEQFF

v_gene: TRBV10-3
j_gene: TRBJ2-7
d_gene: TRBD1
CDR3nt: TGTGCCATCAGTTCCTCGGGACAGGGGGCCTACGAGCAGTACTTC
CDR3aa: CAISSSGQGAYEQYF

v_gene: TRBV27
j_gene: TRBJ2-5
d_gene: NA
CDR3nt: TGTGCCAGCAGTCCAAACCTCAGGGAATCGCGAAGGCAGACCCAGTACTTC
CDR3aa: CASSPNLRESRRQTQYF

v_gene: TRBV18
j_gene: TRBJ1-2
d_gene: TRBD1
CDR3nt: TGTGCCAGCTCCCCACAGGCGCCGGGACAGGGGTATGGCTACACCTTC
CDR3aa: CASSPQAPGQGYGYTF

v_gene: TRBV18
j_gene: TRBJ1-1
d_gene: NA
CDR3nt: TGTGCCAGCTCACCCGACGGGGGGAACACTGAAGCTTTCTTT
CDR3aa: CASSPDGGNTEAFF

v_gene: TRBV7-9
j_gene: TRBJ2-1
d_gene: TRBD1
CDR3nt: TGTGCCACCGACCGGGACAGGGCCTACAATGAGCAGTTCTTC
CDR3aa: CATDRDRAYNEQFF

v_gene: TRBV6-1
j_gene: TRBJ2-1
d_gene: TRBD2
CDR3nt: TGTGCCGGCAGTCCGGGACTAGCTACCAATGAGCAGTTCTTC
CDR3aa: CAGSPGLATNEQFF

v_gene: TRBV5-1
j_gene: TRBJ1-4
d_gene: NA
CDR3nt: TGCGCCAGCAGCCCGTCGGGGGATATCACAACTAATGAAAAACTGTTTTTT
CDR3aa: CASSPSGDITTNEKLFF

v_gene: TRBV5-4
j_gene: TRBJ1-2
d_gene: NA
CDR3nt: TGTGCCAGCAGCTTGGGTCAAAATGAGTTTGGCTACACCTTC
CDR3aa: CASSLGQNEFGYTF

v_gene: TRBV14
j_gene: TRBJ2-7
d_gene: NA
CDR3nt: TGTGCCAGCAGCCAAGACCGTCCGAGGGTCGGCGTAAGGCAGTACTTC
CDR3aa: CASSQDRPRVGVRQYF

v_gene: TRBV7-6
j_gene: TRBJ2-7
d_gene: NA
CDR3nt: TGTGCCAGCAGCTTGCCCGGAGGGCTTGGGGAGTACGAGCAGTACTTC
CDR3aa: CASSLPGGLGEYEQYF

v_gene: TRBV5-1
j_gene: TRBJ2-7
d_gene: TRBD1
CDR3nt: TGCGCCAGCCACGCCGGGACAGCTGCTTCCTACGAGCAGTACTTC
CDR3aa: CASHAGTAASYEQYF

v_gene: TRBV7-9
j_gene: TRBJ2-7
d_gene: TRBD2
CDR3nt: TGTGCCAGCAGCTCGTCACTAGCGGGGGCCTACGAGCAGTACTTC
CDR3aa: CASSSSLAGAYEQYF

v_gene: TRBV5-1
j_gene: TRBJ1-2
d_gene: NA
CDR3nt: TGCGCCAGCAGCTTCGAAGGGGTAAATGGCTACACCTTC
CDR3aa: CASSFEGVNGYTF

v_gene: TRBV9
j_gene: TRBJ2-1
d_gene: TRBD2
CDR3nt: TGTGCCAGCAGCGCCCTAGCGGGAGAAGGGGCTGAGCAGTTCTTC
CDR3aa: CASSALAGEGAEQFF